This TCR beta chain originates from a study of control samples from healthy donors and cancer patients. Using immunoSEQ multiplex PCR, the repertoire was profiled, and TCRdb retains in-frame clones only, with some absent. The table includes some 160,000 clones, 94% detected once. Specimen: blood. The TCR comes from a middle-aged woman in good health.

CDR3 amino acids: CASSDRGRRTGELFF. CDR3 nucleotides: TGTGCCAGCAGTGATCGAGGGAGGCGGACCGGGGAGCTGTTTTTT. The chain is built from TRBV6-1 and TRBJ2-2; a weak D match, TRBD2 (6 bases). V was clipped by 3 bases and J by 5 bases, with 13 bases between them. This CDR3 has 15 amino acids. Germline V gives CDR1 MNHNS, CDR2 SASEGT.